The entry that follows covers one T cell receptor beta chain sequence. Its target is unknown. On sorted subsets, replicate PCRs used 200 to 250 ng DNA, or tens of thousands of T cell genomes. Here immunoSEQ multiplex PCR was the method, and the copy in TCRdb shows in-frame clones only, minus some. The table lists about 690,000 clones, about 90% of them singletons, with roughly 36% in the top ten. The data belong to a study of shared clonotypes between healthy human individuals. General observations from the study: Around 5% of naive CD4 clonotypes were common to several donors.

The ends were cut back, 6 bases at V and 3 bases at J, with 17 bases in the middle. The CDR3 is 15 amino acids. The V gene's germline CDR1 is MDHEN and CDR2 SYDVKM. J is TRBJ1-2 and V is TRBV28, with D tentatively TRBD1 (5 bases). The sequencing sample was made of memory CD8+ T cells from PBMCs. The subset here: CD45RO+ cells pooled with CCR7-negative TemRA cells. This receptor was obtained from a man aged 18-30 years in good health. Some clones in this sample may be carry-over from other donors' samples. The CDR3 nucleotides read TGTGCCAGCAGCCGGGGCAGCCAGGGAGACTATGGCTACACCTTC. Amino acids: CASSRGSQGDYGYTF.